The next 6 T cell receptor beta chains were all read from a single sample in a study of T cell clonotyping in hematopoietic cell transplantation. The sample's time point: recipient sample about 28 days before transplant, after cytoreduction. The protocol was immunoSEQ multiplex PCR, while the TCRdb copy is restricted to in-frame clones and leaves out a portion. Here the sample spans around 27,000 clones, around 70% being singletons. The source was peripheral blood mononuclear cells, collected before stem cell transplant. The receptors shown here come from a man aged 45-60 years with myelodysplastic syndrome. Some clones in this sample may be carry-over from other donors' samples.

This rearrangement joins TRBV13 to TRBJ2-7; no clear D gene. Trimming removed 5 bases from V and 6 bases from J, with 11 bases in between. The CDR3 loop spans 12 amino acids. The V gene's germline CDR1 is PRHDT and CDR2 FYEKMQ (reference sequence). This CDR3 is CASSTPRGEQYF. DNA of the CDR3: TGTGCCAGCAGCACCCCGCGAGGCGAGCAGTACTTC.

This clone has just a few counts. The J gene is TRBJ1-1, the V gene TRBV28; no clear D. Germline-derived CDR1 and CDR2 are MDHEN and SYDVKM. This CDR3 spans 13 amino acids. V shed 5 bases and J shed 6 bases, with 13 bases lying between them. The CDR3 is CASSTFGSAEAFF. The CDR3, as DNA: TGTGCCAGCAGTACTTTCGGGAGCGCTGAAGCTTTCTTT. Drawing the rest from reference TRBV28 and TRBJ1-1, the complete variable domain is DVKVTQSSRYLVKRTGEKVFLECVQDMDHENMFWYRQDPGLGLRLIYFSYDVKMKEKGDIPEGYSVSREKKERFSLILESASTNQTSMYLCASSTFGSAEAFFGQGTRLTVV.

The CDR3 coding sequence is TGTGCCAGCAGTAGCGGGAGAAATGGCAATGAGCAGTTCTTC. It codes for CASSSGRNGNEQFF. The chain uses TRBV6-5 and TRBJ2-1; 8 positions agree with TRBD2. Germline V gene sequence: CDR1 MNHEY, CDR2 SVGAGI. V gave up 5 bases and J gave up 6 bases; unmatched junction bases: 6. This CDR3 comprises 14 residues.

The J gene is TRBJ1-1, the V gene TRBV11-2, with D possibly TRBD1 on 5 matching bases. CDR1 SGHAT and CDR2 FQNNGV come from the germline V gene. The CDR3 totals 17 residues. V was clipped by 1 base and J by 1 base, with 16 bases between them. The CDR3 reads CASSLGTRGGANTEAFF. The CDR3 nucleotides are TGTGCCAGCAGCTTAGGGACTCGGGGAGGGGCGAACACTGAAGCTTTCTTT.

CDR3 sequence (DNA): TGTGCCAGCAGCGGGGTAACTAATGAAAAACTGTTTTTT. Protein: CASSGVTNEKLFF. V usage is TRBV13 and J usage is TRBJ1-4; D ambiguous. Trimming pared 5 bases from V and 1 base from J, leaving 5 bases between. The CDR3 has 13 residues. Germline V gene sequence: CDR1 PRHDT, CDR2 FYEKMQ (reference sequence). The full variable domain, in which reference TRBV13 and TRBJ1-4 provide the parts outside the CDR3, is AAGVIQSPRHLIKEKRETATLKCYPIPRHDTVYWYQQGPGQDPQFLISFYEKMQSDKGSIPDRFSAQQFSDYHSELNMSSLELGDSALYFCASSGVTNEKLFFGSGTQLSVL.

The rearrangement uses TRBV9 and TRBJ2-1; unclear D gene. The germline V gene encodes CDR1 SGDLS and CDR2 YYNGEE. V dropped 0 bases and J dropped 8 bases, with 9 bases sitting between them. The CDR3 contains 13 residues. CDR3 coding DNA: TGTGCCAGCAGCGTAGTAACTACCGATGAGCAGTTCTTC. The encoded protein is CASSVVTTDEQFF.